This is a list of T cell receptor beta chains from one sample in a study of shared clonotypes between healthy human individuals. Here immunoSEQ multiplex PCR was the method, and the copy in TCRdb shows in-frame clones only, minus some. Of roughly 850,000 clones in the sample, about 96% were seen once. Sequenced sample: naive CD8+ T cells sorted from blood. The receptors originated from a young man in good health. Both conserved end residues are part of each CDR3. A D gene is named only where the DNA matches it firmly. Clone size appears in some rows only: once, few, many, or a class for an expanded clone.

clone_size: NA; v_call: TRBV15; d_call: NA; j_call: TRBJ2-5; cdr3_length: 16; cdr3_aa: CATSRRRTGGQETQYF; cdr3_nt: TGTGCCACCAGCAGACGCCGGACCGGCGGACAAGAGACCCAGTACTTC
clone_size: NA; v_call: TRBV6-5; d_call: NA; j_call: TRBJ1-5; cdr3_length: 13; cdr3_aa: CASTRGFNQPQHF; cdr3_nt: TGTGCCAGCACACGGGGGTTCAATCAGCCCCAGCATTTT
clone_size: NA; v_call: TRBV27; d_call: NA; j_call: TRBJ2-1; cdr3_length: 13; cdr3_aa: CASSLLSHNEQFF; cdr3_nt: TGTGCCAGCAGTTTATTATCTCACAATGAGCAGTTCTTC
clone_size: NA; v_call: TRBV27; d_call: NA; j_call: TRBJ2-1; cdr3_length: 14; cdr3_aa: CASSLRPPYNEQFF; cdr3_nt: TGTGCCAGCAGTTTAAGGCCCCCCTACAATGAGCAGTTCTTC
clone_size: NA; v_call: TRBV2; d_call: TRBD2; j_call: TRBJ2-1; cdr3_length: 19; cdr3_aa: CASSDPSGREVRSYNEQFF; cdr3_nt: TGTGCCAGCAGTGACCCCAGCGGGAGAGAAGTTAGGTCCTACAATGAGCAGTTCTTC
clone_size: NA; v_call: TRBV27; d_call: NA; j_call: TRBJ2-7; cdr3_length: 17; cdr3_aa: CASSLSPIGAVVIEQYF; cdr3_nt: TGTGCCAGCAGTTTATCGCCCATCGGAGCCGTAGTAATCGAGCAGTACTTC
clone_size: NA; v_call: TRBV11-2; d_call: TRBD2; j_call: TRBJ2-5; cdr3_length: 16; cdr3_aa: CASSSRGGSGEETQYF; cdr3_nt: TGTGCCAGCAGCTCAAGGGGAGGGAGTGGGGAAGAGACCCAGTACTTC
clone_size: few; v_call: TRBV29-1; d_call: TRBD1; j_call: TRBJ2-1; cdr3_length: 14; cdr3_aa: CSVVAAGGFNEQFF; cdr3_nt: TGCAGCGTTGTTGCGGCAGGGGGCTTTAATGAGCAGTTCTTC
clone_size: NA; v_call: TRBV11-2; d_call: TRBD2; j_call: TRBJ2-2; cdr3_length: 15; cdr3_aa: CASPGVAGEAGELFF; cdr3_nt: TGTGCCAGCCCCGGGGTAGCGGGAGAGGCCGGGGAGCTGTTTTTT
clone_size: NA; v_call: TRBV4-1; d_call: TRBD2; j_call: TRBJ2-7; cdr3_length: 15; cdr3_aa: CASSQVGGGPYEQYF; cdr3_nt: TGCGCCAGCAGCCAAGTCGGGGGGGGACCCTACGAGCAGTACTTC
clone_size: NA; v_call: TRBV10-3; d_call: NA; j_call: TRBJ2-7; cdr3_length: 16; cdr3_aa: CAISDPGGQSSYEQYF; cdr3_nt: TGTGCCATCAGTGACCCCGGGGGACAGAGCTCCTACGAGCAGTACTTC
clone_size: NA; v_call: TRBV6-1; d_call: NA; j_call: TRBJ2-5; cdr3_length: 12; cdr3_aa: CASSEGGQTQYF; cdr3_nt: TGTGCCAGCAGTGAAGGGGGCCAGACCCAGTACTTC
clone_size: few; v_call: TRBV4-1; d_call: NA; j_call: TRBJ2-7; cdr3_length: 15; cdr3_aa: CASSQVSVVAYEQYF; cdr3_nt: TGCGCCAGCAGCCAAGTTAGTGTTGTTGCCTACGAGCAGTACTTC
clone_size: NA; v_call: TRBV7-7; d_call: TRBD2; j_call: TRBJ2-1; cdr3_length: 19; cdr3_aa: CASSLRTSFDLSSYNEQFF; cdr3_nt: TGTGCCAGCAGCCTTCGGACTAGTTTTGACTTAAGCTCCTACAATGAGCAGTTCTTC
clone_size: NA; v_call: TRBV19; d_call: NA; j_call: TRBJ1-5; cdr3_length: 15; cdr3_aa: CASSPPEEGNAPQHF; cdr3_nt: TGTGCCAGTAGTCCCCCTGAGGAGGGGAATGCCCCCCAGCATTTT
clone_size: NA; v_call: TRBV5-4; d_call: NA; j_call: TRBJ2-1; cdr3_length: 12; cdr3_aa: CASSLGLQEQFF; cdr3_nt: TGTGCCAGCAGCTTGGGACTTCAGGAGCAGTTCTTC
clone_size: once; v_call: TRBV5-8; d_call: NA; j_call: TRBJ2-2; cdr3_length: 16; cdr3_aa: CASSGRRLIKTGELFF; cdr3_nt: TGTGCCAGCAGCGGAAGGCGGCTAATTAAGACCGGGGAGCTGTTTTTT
clone_size: NA; v_call: TRBV7-9; d_call: NA; j_call: TRBJ2-7; cdr3_length: 16; cdr3_aa: CASSLGPLGATYEQYF; cdr3_nt: TGTGCCAGCAGCTTAGGCCCTCTTGGGGCGACCTACGAGCAGTACTTC
clone_size: NA; v_call: TRBV6-5; d_call: TRBD2; j_call: TRBJ2-7; cdr3_length: 16; cdr3_aa: CASSYLTGLAGVEQYF; cdr3_nt: TGTGCCAGCAGTTACTTAACGGGACTAGCGGGAGTCGAGCAGTACTTC
clone_size: NA; v_call: TRBV28; d_call: NA; j_call: TRBJ2-7; cdr3_length: 14; cdr3_aa: CASSYVTVAYEQYF; cdr3_nt: TGTGCCAGCAGTTATGTGACAGTGGCCTACGAGCAGTACTTC
clone_size: NA; v_call: TRBV4-3; d_call: NA; j_call: TRBJ2-1; cdr3_length: 15; cdr3_aa: CASSQRGGSYNEQFF; cdr3_nt: TGCGCCAGCAGCCAGAGAGGGGGGAGCTACAATGAGCAGTTCTTC
clone_size: NA; v_call: TRBV23-1; d_call: TRBD1; j_call: TRBJ1-1; cdr3_length: 15; cdr3_aa: CASSQSRGQGDAAFF; cdr3_nt: TGCGCCAGCAGTCAATCGAGGGGCCAGGGGGACGCAGCTTTCTTT
clone_size: NA; v_call: TRBV7-6; d_call: NA; j_call: TRBJ2-5; cdr3_length: 15; cdr3_aa: CASSLALWGEETQYF; cdr3_nt: TGTGCCAGCAGCTTAGCACTATGGGGGGAAGAGACCCAGTACTTC